This is a list of T cell receptor beta chains from one sample in a study of cytomegalovirus exposure and HLA in healthy donors. The table came from immunoSEQ multiplex PCR; TCRdb's copy has only in-frame clones and leaves some out. The data contain 82,000 or so clones, roughly 72% of them singletons. Sequencing used PBMCs. These receptor sequences come from a woman between 50 and 59 years old in good health and CMV-seropositive. Each CDR3 is given with its conserved first and last residue. The order of the fields is J gene, clone size, D gene, V gene, CDR3 DNA, CDR3 protein. D genes are given only for firm matches. Clone sizes are given selectively: once, few, many, or a class where the clone is expanded.

TRBJ2-7,-,TRBD2,TRBV27,TGTGCCAGCAGTTTATCACCCCCGGGACTAGCGGGTTCGACATCCTACGAGCAGTACTTC,CASSLSPPGLAGSTSYEQYF
TRBJ1-4,-,-,TRBV6-6,TGTGCCAGCAGACCCGGACAGTCATTGAGACTGTTTTTT,CASRPGQSLRLFF
TRBJ1-2,-,-,TRBV5-1,TGCGCCAGCAGCAAGGACAGTCCGTACCGATATGGCTACACCTTC,CASSKDSPYRYGYTF
TRBJ1-2,-,-,TRBV15,TGTGCCACCACCCCAGGGGAGACTGTCTATGGCTACACCTTC,CATTPGETVYGYTF
TRBJ1-4,few,-,TRBV5-6,TGTGCCAGCAGCTTCTGGGCTATTAATGAAAAACTGTTTTTT,CASSFWAINEKLFF
TRBJ1-1,-,-,TRBV18,TGTGCCAGCTCCGGGGGGGACACTGAAGCTTTCTTT,CASSGGDTEAFF
TRBJ2-5,-,-,TRBV5-6,TGTGCCAGCAGCTTGGCCACGCGGACTATCTTCCAAGAGACCCAGTACTTC,CASSLATRTIFQETQYF
TRBJ2-1,-,TRBD2,TRBV11-3,TGTGCCAGCAGCTTAGGTGGCGGGAGGGCCGCTGAGCAGTTCTTC,CASSLGGGRAAEQFF
TRBJ2-3,-,-,TRBV29-1,TGCAGCGCGGAGGGGGGGAGGGGAGATACGCAGTATTTT,CSAEGGRGDTQYF
TRBJ1-1,-,TRBD1,TRBV5-6,TGTGCCAGCAGCGCGGGAGGGACAGGGGGCTGGGCTTTCTTT,CASSAGGTGGWAFF
TRBJ2-3,-,TRBD2,TRBV28,TGTGCCAGCAGTTTTACCCAAGCGGGGGTTAGCACAGATACGCAGTATTTT,CASSFTQAGVSTDTQYF
TRBJ2-2,-,TRBD1,TRBV6-1,TGTGCCAGCAGGGGACAGGGAGGGGAGACCGGGGAGCTGTTTTTT,CASRGQGGETGELFF
TRBJ1-2,-,-,TRBV6-5,TGTGCCAGCAGTACCAGACAGGCCGCTAACTATGGCTACACCTTC,CASSTRQAANYGYTF
TRBJ1-2,-,TRBD1,TRBV28,TGTGCCAGCAGTTTATGGACCGGGACAGGGACGTATGGCTACACCTTC,CASSLWTGTGTYGYTF
TRBJ2-7,few,-,TRBV9,TGTGCCAGCAGCGAAGGCCAAGCCGGGTCCTACGAGCAGTACTTC,CASSEGQAGSYEQYF
TRBJ2-1,-,-,TRBV28,TGTGCCAGCAGTTTAACGCTTAGCTCCTACAATGAGCAGTTCTTC,CASSLTLSSYNEQFF
TRBJ2-3,-,-,TRBV6-4,TGTGCCAGCAGTGACTCAGAGAGGGGGAGCACAGATACGCAGTATTTT,CASSDSERGSTDTQYF
TRBJ2-3,few,-,TRBV19,TGTGCCAGCATGACTAGTCAGGGCACAGATACGCAGTATTTT,CASMTSQGTDTQYF
TRBJ2-1,-,TRBD1,TRBV15,TGTGCCACCAGCAGGTGGGACAGGTCTAGCAATGAGCAGTTCTTC,CATSRWDRSSNEQFF
TRBJ2-3,-,-,TRBV13,TGTGCCAGCAGCTTAAGCCACACATCGGGGACAGATACGCAGTATTTT,CASSLSHTSGTDTQYF
TRBJ1-1,-,-,TRBV7-9,TGTGCCAGCCCCTATTTAGTGCTGAACACTGAAGCTTTCTTT,CASPYLVLNTEAFF
TRBJ1-5,-,TRBD1,TRBV6-5,TGTGCCAGCAGCCCGGACAGGGACCAGCCCCAGCATTTT,CASSPDRDQPQHF
TRBJ1-5,-,-,TRBV6-6,TGTGCCACCTGGTTTGGGAGGGGCAATCAGCCCCAGCATTTT,CATWFGRGNQPQHF
TRBJ2-7,-,TRBD2,TRBV5-1,TGCGCCAGCAGCCCGAGCGGGAGGGCCGGCTACGAGCAGTACTTC,CASSPSGRAGYEQYF
TRBJ2-7,-,TRBD1,TRBV9,TGTGCCAGCAGCTCGGGTGATTTCGGACAGGGGTCCCACGAGCAGTACTTC,CASSSGDFGQGSHEQYF
TRBJ2-1,-,TRBD2,TRBV9,TGTGCCAGCAGCGTAGGGGCTAGCGGGAGACATGAGCAGTTCTTC,CASSVGASGRHEQFF
TRBJ2-3,-,TRBD2,TRBV7-9,TGTGCCAGCAGCTTGCGGGAGGAGGGCACAGATACGCAGTATTTT,CASSLREEGTDTQYF
TRBJ2-3,few,-,TRBV7-9,TGTGCCAGCAGCTTATTACGGACAGATACGCAGTATTTT,CASSLLRTDTQYF
TRBJ2-1,-,-,TRBV27,TGTGCCAGCAGTTTGCAGAGGGGGGGCGGCCTTACCTACAATGAGCAGTTCTTC,CASSLQRGGGLTYNEQFF
TRBJ1-4,-,-,TRBV19,TGTGCCAGTAGTACAACAACTAATGAAAAACTGTTTTTT,CASSTTTNEKLFF
TRBJ2-1,-,-,TRBV9,TGTGCCAGCAGCGGTGGGCTTTCCTACAATGAGCAGTTCTTC,CASSGGLSYNEQFF
TRBJ2-1,few,-,TRBV5-4,TGTGCCAGCAGCTTGGGGGAGAACAATGAGCAGTTCTTC,CASSLGENNEQFF
TRBJ2-1,-,-,TRBV4-1,TGCGCCAGCAGCCGCGGGGACTCCCCGGGGGAGCAGTTCTTC,CASSRGDSPGEQFF
TRBJ2-3,-,TRBD2,TRBV9,TGTGCCAGCAGCCCCCCTAGCGGGAGTACAGATACGCAGTATTTT,CASSPPSGSTDTQYF
TRBJ2-7,once,-,TRBV6-5,TGTGCCAGCAGGGATCGACTAGTTTCACCCTACGAGCAGTACTTC,CASRDRLVSPYEQYF
TRBJ1-1,-,-,TRBV5-1,TGCGCCAGCAGCCCTCACGGGGGGAACACTGAAGCTTTCTTT,CASSPHGGNTEAFF
TRBJ2-7,-,TRBD1,TRBV7-9,TGTGCCAGCAGTCAAGGACAGGCGACCTACGAGCAGTACTTC,CASSQGQATYEQYF
TRBJ2-1,-,-,TRBV2,TGTGCCAGCAAAGGGACTTACGCCAATGAGCAGTTCTTC,CASKGTYANEQFF
TRBJ2-1,few,-,TRBV6-1,TGTGCCAGCAGTGGGACAGAGGTAAATGAGCAGTTCTTC,CASSGTEVNEQFF
TRBJ2-3,few,TRBD2,TRBV5-1,TGCGCCAGCAGAGACGGACTAGCGGGCACAGATACGCAGTATTTT,CASRDGLAGTDTQYF
TRBJ1-2,once,-,TRBV2,TGTGCCAGCAGTGAAGCGCTTCATACGGTGCATGGCTACACCTTC,CASSEALHTVHGYTF
TRBJ1-3,-,-,TRBV6-5,TGTGCCAGCACCGAGTCCCTGAGCTCTGGAAACACCATATATTTT,CASTESLSSGNTIYF
TRBJ1-5,medium-sized,TRBD1,TRBV6-1,TGTGCCAGCAGTGAACCGGAGGACAGGGGCGGTCAGCCCCAGCATTTT,CASSEPEDRGGQPQHF